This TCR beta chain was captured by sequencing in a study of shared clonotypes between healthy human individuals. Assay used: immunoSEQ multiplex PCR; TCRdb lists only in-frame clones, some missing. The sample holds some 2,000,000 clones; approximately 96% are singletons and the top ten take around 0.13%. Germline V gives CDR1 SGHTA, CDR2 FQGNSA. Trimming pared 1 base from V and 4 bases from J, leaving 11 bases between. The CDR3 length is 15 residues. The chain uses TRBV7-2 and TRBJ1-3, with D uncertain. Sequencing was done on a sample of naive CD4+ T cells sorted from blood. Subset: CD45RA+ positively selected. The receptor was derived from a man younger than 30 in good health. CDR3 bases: TGTGCCAGCAGCTTAGACCTTAGGACCGGAAACACCATATATTTT. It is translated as CASSLDLRTGNTIYF.